The clone carrying this TCR beta chain was picked up many times. The data were obtained in a study of T cells in Graves' hyperthyroidism and ophthalmopathy. The overall study: Once the initial diagnosis was made, peripheral blood was obtained before any treatment.

Blood dates from first hyperthyroidism diagnosis, before any ophthalmopathy symptoms. Amplified TCR beta CDR3 regions came from RNA transcripts. The TCR CDR3 first-round RT-PCR relied on the HTBI primer set. Each CDR3 protein gets one entry after TCRdb re-called the multiplex PCR reads with MiXCR. This sample yields fewer than 350,000 distinct CDR3 sequences, of which more than 10% are seen a single time; roughly 8% belongs to the top ten. Germline V gene lookup returns CDR1 GTSNPN and CDR2 SVGIG (reference sequence). Trimming cost V 0 bases and J 6 bases, with 17 bases left between them. The CDR3 is 16 amino acids.

Source material: blood. The clonotype originates from a young woman with Graves' hyperthyroidism that later progressed to Graves' ophthalmopathy. V usage is TRBV30 and J usage is TRBJ2-2, with no clear D. CDR3 bases: TGTGCCTGGAGTGTAACTATGGCCGGGCCCTCCGGGGAGCTGTTTTTT. It is translated as CAWSVTMAGPSGELFF.